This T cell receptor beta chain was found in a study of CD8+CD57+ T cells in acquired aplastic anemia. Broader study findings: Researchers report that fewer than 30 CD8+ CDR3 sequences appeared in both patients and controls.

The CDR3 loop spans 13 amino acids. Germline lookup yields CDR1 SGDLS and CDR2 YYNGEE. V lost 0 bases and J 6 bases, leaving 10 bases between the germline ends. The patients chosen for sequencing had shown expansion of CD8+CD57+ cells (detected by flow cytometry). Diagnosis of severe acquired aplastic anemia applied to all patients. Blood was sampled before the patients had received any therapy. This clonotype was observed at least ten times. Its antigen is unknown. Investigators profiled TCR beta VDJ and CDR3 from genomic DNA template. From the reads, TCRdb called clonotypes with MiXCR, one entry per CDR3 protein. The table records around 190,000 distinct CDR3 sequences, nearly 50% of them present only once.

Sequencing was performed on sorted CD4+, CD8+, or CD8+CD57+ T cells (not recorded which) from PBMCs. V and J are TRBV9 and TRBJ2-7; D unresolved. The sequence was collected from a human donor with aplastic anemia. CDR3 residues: CASSVAVGREQYF. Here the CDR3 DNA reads TGTGCCAGCAGCGTAGCGGTAGGTCGCGAGCAGTACTTC.